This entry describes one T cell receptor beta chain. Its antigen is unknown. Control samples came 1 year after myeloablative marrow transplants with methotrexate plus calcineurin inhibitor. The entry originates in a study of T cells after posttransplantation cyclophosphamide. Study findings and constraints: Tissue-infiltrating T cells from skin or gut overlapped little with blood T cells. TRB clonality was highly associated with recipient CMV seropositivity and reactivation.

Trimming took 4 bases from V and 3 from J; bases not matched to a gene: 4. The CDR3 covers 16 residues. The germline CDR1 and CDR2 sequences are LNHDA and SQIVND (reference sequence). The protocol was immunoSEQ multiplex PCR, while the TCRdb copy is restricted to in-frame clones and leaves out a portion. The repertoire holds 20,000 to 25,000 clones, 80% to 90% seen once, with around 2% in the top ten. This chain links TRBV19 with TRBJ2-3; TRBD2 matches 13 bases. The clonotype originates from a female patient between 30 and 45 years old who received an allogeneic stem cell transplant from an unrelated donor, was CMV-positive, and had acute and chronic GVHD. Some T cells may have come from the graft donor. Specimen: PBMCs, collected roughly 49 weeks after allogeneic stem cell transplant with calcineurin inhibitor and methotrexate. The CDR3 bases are TGTGCCAGTAGTACAGGACTAGCGGGAGCGACAGATACGCAGTATTTT. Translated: CASSTGLAGATDTQYF. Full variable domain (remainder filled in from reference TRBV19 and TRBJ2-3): DGGITQSPKYLFRKEGQNVTLSCEQNLNHDAMYWYRQDPGQGLRLIYYSQIVNDFQKGDIAEGYSVSREKKESFPLTVTSAQKNPTAFYLCASSTGLAGATDTQYFGPGTRLTVL.